The next 20 T cell receptor beta chains were all read from a single sample in a study of T cell repertoires in cytomegalovirus infection. TCRdb analysed the reads with MiXCR anew, one entry per CDR3 protein. The table has fewer than 250,000 distinct CDR3 sequences, approximately 13% seen once. Sequenced input: PBMCs. These receptors were collected from a human donor in good health (CMV status not recorded). Some clones in this sample may be carry-over from other donors' samples.

This clonotype was detected ten times or more. The chain joins TRBV6-5 to TRBJ2-7, with TRBD2 matching over 7 bases. V was clipped by 2 bases and J by 4 bases; unmatched bases: 2. The CDR3 is made up of 13 amino acids. Germline CDR1 and CDR2: MNHEY and SVGAGI. The CDR3 is CASSYGRGYEQYF. The CDR3, as DNA: TGTGCCAGCAGTTACGGGCGGGGGTACGAGCAGTACTTC.

The V and J genes are TRBV29-1 and TRBJ2-4; possibly TRBD2 for D (5 bases). The CDR3 runs 11 residues. V was shortened by 4 bases and J by 5 bases, with 6 bases between the two germline ends. Germline loops: CDR1 SQVTM, CDR2 ANQGSEA. The CDR3 reads CSVGTQNIQYF. The DNA of the CDR3 is TGCAGCGTTGGGACTCAAAACATTCAGTACTTC.

This clonotype has at least ten counts. The chain carries TRBV7-2 and TRBJ2-1; 11 nucleotides agree with TRBD1. V lost 1 base and J lost 5; bases outside the gene matches: 1. Germline CDR1 and CDR2: SGHTA and FQGNSA. The CDR3 is 15 residues long. This CDR3 reads CASSLGTGGHNEQFF. As DNA, the CDR3 is TGTGCCAGCAGCTTAGGGACAGGGGGCCACAATGAGCAGTTCTTC. The full variable domain, rest sourced from reference TRBV7-2 and TRBJ2-1, is GAGVSQSPSNKVTEKGKDVELRCDPISGHTALYWYRQSLGQGLEFLIYFQGNSAPDKSGLPSDRFSAERTGGSVSTLTIQRTQQEDSAVYLCASSLGTGGHNEQFFGPGTRLTVL.

This clonotype has a count of ten or more. This chain links TRBV12-3 or TRBV12-4 with TRBJ2-7; 8 bases are shared with TRBD2. The length of the CDR3 is 14 residues. Trimming cost V 6 bases and J 7 bases; bases outside gene matches: 11. The CDR3 DNA reads as TGTGCCAGCAGCTCCGCGGGAGGCGGGGGAGAGCAGTACTTC. Its translation: CASSSAGGGGEQYF.

The genes are TRBV28 and TRBJ1-5; possible D gene TRBD1, 5 bases. The ends were cut back, 6 bases at V and 2 bases at J, with 14 bases in the middle. The germline gives CDR1 MDHEN, CDR2 SYDVKM. The CDR3 spans 15 residues. In DNA form, the CDR3 reads TGTGCCAGCAGAGCAGGGCGTAGGGGCAATCAGCCCCAGCATTTT. Its translation is CASRAGRRGNQPQHF.

This clonotype was seen ten or more times. The gene calls are TRBV7-2 and TRBJ2-2; D is unclear. The ends were cut back, 5 bases at V and 0 bases at J, with 13 bases in the middle. The CDR3 has 16 residues. Looked up from germline, CDR1 is SGHTA and CDR2 is FQGNSA. CDR3 bases: TGTGCCAGCAGCCCCCGGGCAGCCGCGAACACCGGGGAGCTGTTTTTT. Its protein is CASSPRAAANTGELFF. The whole variable domain, filled in from reference TRBV7-2 and TRBJ2-2, reads GAGVSQSPSNKVTEKGKDVELRCDPISGHTALYWYRQSLGQGLEFLIYFQGNSAPDKSGLPSDRFSAERTGGSVSTLTIQRTQQEDSAVYLCASSPRAAANTGELFFGEGSRLTVL.

The chain couples TRBV28 to TRBJ1-1; 7 positions match TRBD1. This CDR3 spans 15 amino acids. Trimming took 6 bases from V and 2 from J; bases not matched to a gene: 9. Looked up from germline, CDR1 is MDHEN and CDR2 is SYDVKM. CDR3 nucleotide sequence: TGTGCCAGCAGCGACTCGACAGGGACAAACACTGAAGCTTTCTTT. Amino acids: CASSDSTGTNTEAFF.

The rearrangement joins TRBV20-1 to TRBJ2-7, with 10 bases that match TRBD1. CDR1 is DFQATT, CDR2 SNEGSKA, per germline (reference sequence). The length of the CDR3 is 12 residues. With V trimmed by 6 bases and J by 5 bases, 4 bases remained unmatched. DNA of the CDR3: TGCAGTGCGATGACAGGGGGCAACGAGCAGTACTTC. Amino acid sequence: CSAMTGGNEQYF.

V is TRBV12-5 and J is TRBJ2-5; D uncertain. The CDR3 covers 12 residues. Germline CDR1 reads LGHNT; CDR2 reads FRNRAP. V was pared by 7 bases and J by 5 bases, with 11 bases between. The DNA of the CDR3 is TGTGCTAGTGCCGTCTTCCAGGAGACCCAGTACTTC. This translates into CASAVFQETQYF. Combining the CDR3 with reference TRBV12-5 and TRBJ2-5 gives the whole variable domain DARVTQTPRHKVTEMGQEVTMRCQPILGHNTVFWYRQTMMQGLELLAYFRNRAPLDDSGMPKDRFSAEMPDATLATLKIQPSEPRDSAVYFCASAVFQETQYFGPGTRLLVL.

The chain has TRBV2 and TRBJ2-1, with 8 bases identical to TRBD2. Germline-derived CDR1 and CDR2 are SNHLY and FYNNEI. V lost 3 bases to trimming and J lost 7 bases; unmatched junction nucleotides: 8. This CDR3 region has 15 residues. This chain's CDR3 is CASSDDSGEINEQFF. The CDR3 DNA reads as TGTGCCAGCAGTGATGATAGCGGGGAAATTAATGAGCAGTTCTTC.

The CDR3 reads CASSLLAMNTEAFF. As DNA, the CDR3 is TGTGCCAGCAGTTTATTGGCAATGAACACTGAAGCTTTCTTT. The chain is built from TRBV28 and TRBJ1-1; D unclear. The CDR3 runs 14 residues. CDR1 MDHEN and CDR2 SYDVKM come from the germline V gene. Deletions cut 1 base from V and 0 bases from J, with 6 bases between.

This clonotype showed up just a few times. V gene TRBV28 combines with J gene TRBJ2-2; 9 bases align to TRBD1. CDR3 length equals 16 residues. Trimming took 6 bases from V and 5 from J; bases not matched to a gene: 10. CDR1 and CDR2 from the germline V gene are MDHEN and SYDVKM. The CDR3 spells CASSPSDRGRTGELFF. CDR3 sequence (DNA): TGTGCCAGCAGCCCTTCGGACAGGGGACGGACCGGGGAGCTGTTTTTT.

In this sample, this clonotype turned up many times. This chain links TRBV7-2 with TRBJ2-5; TRBD2 matches 14 bases. Germline loops: CDR1 SGHTA, CDR2 FQGNSA. The CDR3 has 15 amino acids. The junction had 4 bases not matched to a gene; V was cut back by 0 bases and J by 10 bases. DNA of the CDR3: TGTGCCAGCAGCTTAGCGAGGGGACTAGCGGGGGTCCAGTACTTC. Its protein product is CASSLARGLAGVQYF. The complete variable domain, with remaining parts taken from reference TRBV7-2 and TRBJ2-5, reads GAGVSQSPSNKVTEKGKDVELRCDPISGHTALYWYRQSLGQGLEFLIYFQGNSAPDKSGLPSDRFSAERTGGSVSTLTIQRTQQEDSAVYLCASSLARGLAGVQYFGPGTRLLVL.

About this clonotype itself: Just one base apart from a much larger clone, this may be a read error. The chain is built from TRBV7-9 and TRBJ2-1, with D unclear. CDR3 size: 12 residues. In germline, CDR1 is SEHNR, CDR2 FQNEAQ (reference sequence). The CDR3 nucleotides are TGTGCCAGCAGCTTAGGTAACGGTGAGCATTTCTTC. Amino acids: CASSLGNGEHFF. The full variable domain, completed using reference TRBV7-9 and TRBJ2-1, is DTGVSQNPRHKITKRGQNVTFRCDPISEHNRLYWYRQTLGQGPEFLTYFQNEAQLEKSRLLSDRFSAERPKGSFSTLEIQRTEQGDSAMYLCASSLGNGEHFFGPGTRLTVL.

The chain joins TRBV19 to TRBJ1-5; a possible D gene is TRBD1 (6 bases). Trimming removed 7 bases from V and 11 bases from J, with 24 bases in between. The CDR3 spans 15 residues. Germline V lookup: CDR1 LNHDA, CDR2 SQIVND (reference sequence). CDR3: CASTNLEGPGESQHF. CDR3 in DNA: TGTGCCAGTACCAACCTGGAGGGGCCAGGGGAGTCCCAGCATTTT.

The table lists this clonotype with many counts. This chain links TRBV6-2 or TRBV6-3 with TRBJ2-7; 12 positions agree with TRBD2. Germline CDR1 and CDR2: MNHEY and SVGEGT. This CDR3 region has 15 residues. J was trimmed by 6 bases and V by 6 bases; bases with no gene match: 9. The CDR3 sequence is CASSQRLAGAGEQYF. CDR3 bases: TGTGCCAGCAGCCAACGACTAGCGGGAGCCGGCGAGCAGTACTTC.

The V gene is TRBV10-3, the J gene TRBJ1-1, with D unclear. The CDR3 has 11 residues. Germline V gene sequence: CDR1 ENHRY, CDR2 SYGVKD. V lost 0 bases and J 8 bases, leaving 4 bases between the germline ends. The CDR3 spells CAISESSEAFF. For the CDR3, the DNA is TGTGCCATCAGTGAGTCGTCGGAAGCTTTCTTT.

There are many counts of this clonotype. The chain employs TRBV7-2 and TRBJ1-1; D gene uncertain. The length of the CDR3 is 13 residues. V was cut by 2 bases and J by 4 bases, with 8 bases left in between. Per the germline V gene, CDR1 is SGHTA and CDR2 is FQGNSA. CDR3 amino acids: CASSLLGGTEAFF. The CDR3 bases are TGTGCCAGCAGCTTACTGGGTGGCACTGAAGCTTTCTTT.

This clonotype showed up many times. The chain is built from TRBV7-2 and TRBJ1-2; tentatively, D is TRBD1 (5 bases). The V and J ends lost 5 bases and 8 bases respectively, with 18 bases between them. CDR1 is SGHTA and CDR2 is FQGNSA in the germline V gene. The CDR3 extends over 14 amino acids. The CDR3 protein is CASSPGRQGEGYTF. The DNA for the CDR3 is TGTGCCAGCAGCCCCGGTCGGCAGGGTGAAGGCTACACCTTC.

This clonotype was counted ten times or more. The chain links TRBV7-2 to TRBJ2-4, with no clear D. The CDR3 totals 13 residues. Trimming left V 2 bases short and J 3 bases short, with 5 bases between. Germline loops: CDR1 SGHTA, CDR2 FQGNSA. The CDR3 nucleotides are TGTGCCAGCAGCTTAAATCACAAAAACATTCAGTACTTC. Protein product: CASSLNHKNIQYF. The complete variable domain, with remaining parts taken from reference TRBV7-2 and TRBJ2-4, reads GAGVSQSPSNKVTEKGKDVELRCDPISGHTALYWYRQSLGQGLEFLIYFQGNSAPDKSGLPSDRFSAERTGGSVSTLTIQRTQQEDSAVYLCASSLNHKNIQYFGAGTRLSVL.